This T cell receptor (beta chain) was recovered during a study of blood T cell repertoires in COVID-19. Study-wide background: COVID-19 samples from acute and convalescent phases originated in the United States, Italy and Spain. Sources were T cells, B-cell-depleted T cells, or PBMCs; the material itself was cDNA or gDNA.

The CDR3 spans 15 residues. CDR1 is SQVTM and CDR2 is ANQGSEA in the germline V gene. Unmatched junction bases numbered 5, after V lost 1 base and J lost 5 bases. Per the original methods: Estimated nucleated cell counts came from reference gene primer amplification. Method: immunoSEQ multiplex PCR; TCRdb's copy keeps in-frame clones and lacks some. V and J calls and clone size follow that table, whereas D and trimming were derived from the DNA. The repertoire holds more than 200,000 clones, with around 89% as singletons. Sequencing was carried out using PBMCs or T cells enriched from blood (not recorded which). This chain joins TRBV29-1 and TRBJ2-2, with 9 bases aligning to TRBD1. This receptor was identified in a woman aged 25-40 years who had recovered from COVID-19. In DNA, the CDR3 is TGCAGCGTTGAAGGGGGGACAGGGAGAACCGGGGAGCTGTTTTTT. It is translated as CSVEGGTGRTGELFF.